This entry lists 14 T cell receptor beta chains sequenced from one sample in a study of CD8 T cells in Susac syndrome. A quantity of about 0.5 to 1 ug RNA underwent reverse transcription using random hexamers. One entry per CDR3 protein, called by TCRdb with MiXCR from the immunoSEQ multiplex PCR reads. The sample shows some 300,000 distinct CDR3 sequences, around 83% of them seen only once. Sequencing was done on a sample of CD8+ T cells from PBMCs. The source is a human donor with multiple sclerosis.

The genes are TRBV2 and TRBJ2-1; 8 bases match TRBD2. CDR1 and CDR2 from the germline V gene are SNHLY and FYNNEI. The CDR3 covers 15 residues. Trimming cost V 6 bases and J 5 bases; bases outside gene matches: 9. The CDR3, as DNA: TGTGCCAGCAGGGGGTGGGCGGGAGGAGACAATGAGCAGTTCTTC. It specifies CASRGWAGGDNEQFF.

This chain uses TRBV6-6 with TRBJ2-1; the D is unclear. V was clipped by 2 bases and J by 15 bases, with 14 bases between them. The CDR3 sequence is 12 residues long. Germline CDR1 is MNHNY and CDR2 is SVGAGI (reference sequence). CDR3 residues: CASSYGNEAPFF. For the CDR3, the DNA is TGTGCCAGCAGTTACGGCAACGAGGCTCCGTTCTTC.

This clonotype showed up just a few times. The chain employs TRBV11-2 and TRBJ2-7; D call uncertain. Germline-derived CDR1 and CDR2 are SGHAT and FQNNGV. The CDR3 totals 13 residues. With 6 bases removed from V and 2 bases from J, the gap between germline ends came to 11 bases. The CDR3 loop is CASSFGTAYEQYF. The CDR3, as DNA: TGTGCCAGCAGTTTTGGTACAGCCTACGAGCAGTACTTC.

The V and J genes are TRBV11-2 and TRBJ2-5; D not certain. Germline CDR1 and CDR2: SGHAT and FQNNGV. V lost 4 bases, J lost 1 base, and 10 bases lay in between. CDR3 length: 14 residues. The CDR3, as DNA: TGTGCCAGCAGCTCCCTGCAGGCCCAAGAGACCCAGTACTTC. Translation: CASSSLQAQETQYF.

The chain combines TRBV29-1 with TRBJ2-1, with D perhaps TRBD2 (6 bases). The CDR3 is 14 residues long. Trimming took off 5 bases at V and 3 bases at J, with 14 bases between the two ends. Germline lookup yields CDR1 SQVTM and CDR2 ANQGSEA. CDR3 sequence reads: CSVRRVGSYNEQFF. CDR3 nucleotides: TGCAGCGTTCGCCGAGTCGGGAGCTACAATGAGCAGTTCTTC.

The rearrangement uses TRBV7-3 and TRBJ2-2, with D unclear. Germline lookup yields CDR1 SGHTA and CDR2 FQGTGA. This CDR3 comprises 13 residues. The V end lost 3 bases, the J end lost 0 bases, and 2 bases lay between the germline ends. In DNA form, the CDR3 reads TGTGCCAGCAGCTTCACGAACACCGGGGAGCTGTTTTTT. It specifies CASSFTNTGELFF.

The rearrangement joins TRBV6-5 to TRBJ2-2, with D perhaps matching TRBD2 (5 bases). The CDR3 has 17 residues. The germline V gene has CDR1 MNHEY and CDR2 SVGAGI. The V end was cut by 4 bases, the J end by 3 bases, with 18 bases between. CDR3 bases: TGTGCCAGCAGTTTCGAATCGGACGGGGTCGACACCGGGGAGCTGTTTTTT. It translates to CASSFESDGVDTGELFF.

This sequence joins TRBV19 and TRBJ2-5; TRBD2 agrees at 10 bases. Germline V gene data show CDR1 as LNHDA and CDR2 as SQIVND (reference sequence). Trimming at V came to 7 bases and at J to 2 bases, leaving 4 bases not matched to a gene. The CDR3 totals 14 residues. CDR3 bases: TGTGCCAGTAACATAGCGGGAGGACAAGAGACCCAGTACTTC. Protein product: CASNIAGGQETQYF.

J is TRBJ2-7 and V is TRBV20-1; D perhaps matches TRBD1 (5 bases). Per germline, CDR1 DFQATT and CDR2 SNEGSKA (reference sequence). V was shortened by 0 bases and J by 4 bases, with 13 bases between the two germline ends. CDR3 length: 14 residues. CDR3: CSARDLGHQYEQYF. Here the CDR3 DNA reads TGCAGTGCTAGAGATCTAGGACATCAGTACGAGCAGTACTTC.

This clonotype was recorded a few times. J is TRBJ2-2 and V is TRBV5-4, with TRBD2 matching over 12 bases. CDR1 is SGHNT and CDR2 is YYREEE in the germline V gene (reference sequence). This CDR3 contains 14 residues. V lost 10 bases to trimming and J lost 8 bases; unmatched junction nucleotides: 9. In DNA, the CDR3 is TGTGCCCTAGCGGGGGGGGGCCTCGCAGGGGAGCTGTTTTTT. It translates to CALAGGGLAGELFF.

V gene TRBV5-6 combines with J gene TRBJ1-1; D might be TRBD1 (6 bases). Trimming removed 4 bases at V and 5 bases at J, with 12 bases between. The germline V gene has CDR1 SGHDT and CDR2 YYEEEE. This CDR3 is built from 13 residues. CDR3 residues: CASSAGQMTEAFF. CDR3 sequence (DNA): TGTGCCAGCAGCGCCGGACAGATGACTGAAGCTTTCTTT.

CDR3 DNA: TGTGCCAGCAGCTTAGCGGGACAGGTTAACTATGGCTACACCTTC. This sequence encodes CASSLAGQVNYGYTF. The chain recombines TRBV7-9 with TRBJ1-2; TRBD1 agrees at 8 bases. Germline CDR1 SEHNR, CDR2 FQNEAQ (reference sequence). Trimming at V came to 0 bases and at J to 1 base, leaving 1 base not matched to a gene. The CDR3 has 15 residues.

The gene calls are TRBV3-1 and TRBJ2-7, with D unclear. The germline V gene encodes CDR1 LGHDT and CDR2 YNNKEL (reference sequence). The CDR3 contains 15 residues. Trimming cost V 4 bases and J 0 bases, with 13 bases left between them. This chain's CDR3 is CASSLRKQISYEQYF. The CDR3 bases are TGTGCCAGCAGCCTGCGGAAGCAGATCTCCTACGAGCAGTACTTC.

This sequence joins TRBV28 and TRBJ1-1; D gene unclear. This CDR3 has 12 amino acids. The germline CDR1 and CDR2 sequences are MDHEN and SYDVKM. V lost 4 bases and J lost 8, with 11 bases in between. Here the CDR3 reads CASSYPPSEAFF. Here the CDR3 DNA reads TGTGCCAGCAGTTACCCACCCTCCGAAGCTTTCTTT.